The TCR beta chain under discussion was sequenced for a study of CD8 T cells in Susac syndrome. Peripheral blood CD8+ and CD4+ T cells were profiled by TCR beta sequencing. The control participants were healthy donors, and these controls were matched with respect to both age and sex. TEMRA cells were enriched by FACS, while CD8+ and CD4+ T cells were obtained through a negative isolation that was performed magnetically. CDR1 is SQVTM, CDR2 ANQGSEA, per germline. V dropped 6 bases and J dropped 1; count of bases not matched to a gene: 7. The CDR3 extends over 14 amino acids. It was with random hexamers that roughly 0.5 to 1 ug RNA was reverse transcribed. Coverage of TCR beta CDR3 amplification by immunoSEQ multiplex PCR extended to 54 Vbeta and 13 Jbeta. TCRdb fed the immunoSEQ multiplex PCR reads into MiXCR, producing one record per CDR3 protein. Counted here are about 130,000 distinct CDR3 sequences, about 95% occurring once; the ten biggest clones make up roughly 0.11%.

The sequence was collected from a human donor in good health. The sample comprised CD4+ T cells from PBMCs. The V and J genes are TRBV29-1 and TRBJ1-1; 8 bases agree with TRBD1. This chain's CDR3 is CSVPVTGANTEAFF. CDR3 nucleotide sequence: TGCAGCGTACCGGTGACAGGGGCGAACACTGAAGCTTTCTTT.